This is a list of T cell receptor beta chains from one sample in a study of blood T cell repertoires in COVID-19. Sequencing was performed with immunoSEQ multiplex PCR; in TCRdb, only in-frame clones are kept and a portion is missing. Among 350,000 or so clones listed, roughly 90% were seen once. Sequencing was carried out using PBMCs or T cells enriched from blood (not recorded which). Every receptor here comes from a woman in her 30s who had recovered from COVID-19. Both conserved end residues are part of each CDR3. D genes are given only for firm matches. Not all rows give a size; the values are once, few, many and, for expanded clones, a class.

D gene	clone size	V gene	J gene	CDR3 protein	CDR3 DNA
.	.	TRBV21-1	TRBJ1-3	CASSKEPGTTHSGNTIYF	TGTGCCAGCAGCAAAGAGCCCGGGACAACCCACTCTGGAAACACCATATATTTT
TRBD1	.	TRBV18	TRBJ1-2	CASSQQGAGGYGYTF	TGTGCCAGCTCGCAACAGGGGGCTGGGGGCTATGGCTACACCTTC
.	.	TRBV29-1	TRBJ1-2	CSVIVGAKYGYTF	TGCAGCGTTATTGTGGGGGCTAAGTATGGCTACACCTTC
TRBD1	.	TRBV2	TRBJ1-2	CASSARQGVRDGYTF	TGTGCCAGCAGTGCCAGACAGGGGGTCCGGGATGGCTACACCTTC
.	.	TRBV18	TRBJ1-5	CASSPQDSGQPQHF	TGTGCCAGCTCACCACAGGATAGCGGTCAGCCCCAGCATTTT
.	.	TRBV11-3	TRBJ1-1	CASLSRDMNTEAFF	TGTGCCAGCCTATCCAGGGATATGAACACTGAAGCTTTCTTT
.	.	TRBV28	TRBJ2-1	CASSFVTEYNEQFF	TGTGCCAGCAGTTTTGTAACAGAGTACAATGAGCAGTTCTTC
TRBD2	.	TRBV7-8	TRBJ2-4	CASSSGGAGAKNIQYF	TGTGCCAGCAGCTCCGGGGGGGCCGGAGCCAAAAACATTCAGTACTTC
TRBD2	.	TRBV28	TRBJ2-1	CASSLPGLAGEGEQFF	TGTGCCAGCAGTTTACCGGGACTAGCGGGAGAGGGGGAGCAGTTCTTC
TRBD1	.	TRBV20-1	TRBJ2-7	CSVGQIYEQYF	TGCAGCGTGGGACAGATCTACGAGCAGTACTTC
TRBD1	once	TRBV20-1	TRBJ2-7	CSAHRGYEQYF	TGCAGTGCTCACAGGGGATACGAGCAGTACTTC
.	.	TRBV5-1	TRBJ1-2	CASSLAGVRGYTF	TGCGCCAGCAGCTTGGCAGGGGTTCGCGGCTACACCTTC
TRBD1	.	TRBV6-5	TRBJ1-2	CASSRGQGYNYGYTF	TGTGCCAGCAGTCGTGGACAGGGCTATAACTATGGCTACACCTTC
.	.	TRBV11-2	TRBJ1-1	CASSLGSAGMNTEAFF	TGTGCCAGCAGCTTAGGTAGCGCAGGAATGAACACTGAAGCTTTCTTT
.	.	TRBV5-1	TRBJ2-7	CASSLFGPTHPTYEQYF	TGCGCCAGCAGCTTGTTTGGGCCAACCCACCCCACCTACGAGCAGTACTTC
TRBD2	few	TRBV18	TRBJ2-7	CASSPQTSGISYEQYF	TGTGCCAGCTCACCGCAGACTAGCGGAATCTCCTACGAGCAGTACTTC
TRBD1	.	TRBV19	TRBJ2-1	CASSRDRGVDEQFF	TGTGCCAGTAGCCGGGACAGGGGGGTGGATGAGCAGTTCTTC
.	.	TRBV7-2	TRBJ1-5	CASSLVPGVGQPQHF	TGTGCCAGCAGCTTAGTCCCAGGGGTCGGGCAGCCCCAGCATTTT
.	.	TRBV5-1	TRBJ2-1	CASSLIQEQFF	TGCGCCAGCAGCTTGATACAGGAGCAGTTCTTC
.	.	TRBV5-1	TRBJ1-4	CASSRDNLNEKLFF	TGCGCCAGCAGCAGGGACAACCTTAATGAAAAACTGTTTTTT
.	.	TRBV6-5	TRBJ1-1	CASRTTRGTEAFF	TGTGCCAGCAGGACTACTCGGGGCACTGAAGCTTTCTTT
.	.	TRBV28	TRBJ2-2	CASTNGNTGELFF	TGTGCCAGCACGAACGGGAACACCGGGGAGCTGTTTTTT
TRBD1	.	TRBV29-1	TRBJ1-5	CSVATGASNQPQHF	TGCAGCGTAGCGACAGGGGCCAGCAATCAGCCCCAGCATTTT
TRBD2	.	TRBV29-1	TRBJ2-3	CSVGEGYTQYF	TGCAGCGTTGGGGAGGGATATACGCAGTATTTT
TRBD1	.	TRBV7-8	TRBJ2-5	CASSLQGQGQETQYF	TGTGCCAGCAGCTTACAGGGACAGGGGCAAGAGACCCAGTACTTC
.	once	TRBV12-3/TRBV12-4	TRBJ1-2	CASSRTENYGYTF	TGTGCCAGCAGCCGAACAGAGAACTATGGCTACACCTTC
.	.	TRBV20-1	TRBJ2-7	CSASGEQYF	TGCAGTGCCTCAGGGGAGCAGTACTTC
.	.	TRBV18	TRBJ2-1	CASSPSSEQFF	TGTGCCAGCTCACCATCTAGCGAGCAGTTCTTC
TRBD2	.	TRBV30	TRBJ2-1	CAWSLSRTSGGAYEQFF	TGTGCCTGGAGTCTTTCAAGGACTAGCGGGGGGGCCTATGAGCAGTTCTTC
.	.	TRBV5-6	TRBJ1-1	CASSEGLPPEAFF	TGTGCCAGCAGCGAGGGACTCCCCCCTGAAGCTTTCTTT
.	.	TRBV7-9	TRBJ1-1	CASSLVQGPEAFF	TGTGCCAGCAGCTTAGTCCAGGGTCCTGAAGCTTTCTTT
TRBD2	once	TRBV5-8	TRBJ2-5	CASSLGGLARRETQYF	TGTGCCAGCAGCTTGGGTGGACTAGCCCGAAGGGAGACCCAGTACTTC
.	few	TRBV3-1/TRBV3-2	TRBJ2-7	CASSPSDSAYEQYF	TGTGCCAGCAGCCCGTCGGACAGCGCGTACGAGCAGTACTTC
.	.	TRBV7-9	TRBJ2-7	CASSPGQLYEQYF	TGTGCCAGCAGCCCCGGACAGTTATACGAGCAGTACTTC
TRBD1	.	TRBV5-1	TRBJ1-1	CASSNWQGAESEAFF	TGCGCCAGCAGCAATTGGCAGGGGGCGGAATCTGAAGCTTTCTTT
TRBD1	.	TRBV5-1	TRBJ2-1	CASSPGTGYMNEQFF	TGCGCCAGCAGCCCAGGGACAGGGTATATGAATGAGCAGTTCTTC
.	.	TRBV6-5	TRBJ1-1	CASIGQGWNTEAFF	TGTGCCAGCATTGGGCAGGGGTGGAACACTGAAGCTTTCTTT
TRBD2	.	TRBV27	TRBJ2-3	CASRASGGTDTQYF	TGTGCCAGCAGAGCTAGCGGGGGAACAGATACGCAGTATTTT
.	.	TRBV11-3	TRBJ2-3	CASSLDLKRMGTDTQYF	TGTGCCAGCAGCTTAGATCTGAAGAGGATGGGCACAGATACGCAGTATTTT
.	.	TRBV2	TRBJ1-2	CASSDGQGGGYTF	TGTGCCAGCAGTGACGGTCAGGGCGGTGGCTACACCTTC
.	few	TRBV3-1/TRBV3-2	TRBJ1-6	CASSQDRQLNSPLHF	TGTGCCAGCAGCCAAGACAGGCAGTTAAATTCACCCCTCCACTTT
.	.	TRBV28	TRBJ1-2	CASSLRWSTGGYTF	TGTGCCAGCAGTTTAAGGTGGTCAACGGGGGGCTACACCTTC
.	.	TRBV9	TRBJ1-1	CASSVGLEGTEAFF	TGTGCCAGCAGCGTAGGTCTTGAGGGTACTGAAGCTTTCTTT
TRBD2	.	TRBV7-2	TRBJ2-7	CASSQTSGSTYEQYF	TGTGCCAGCAGCCAAACTAGCGGGAGTACCTACGAGCAGTACTTC
.	.	TRBV9	TRBJ2-1	CASSVAEVQFF	TGTGCCAGCAGCGTAGCGGAGGTGCAGTTCTTC
.	few	TRBV7-9	TRBJ2-1	CASSPLGNEQFF	TGTGCCAGCAGCCCCCTCGGCAATGAGCAGTTCTTC
TRBD1	.	TRBV2	TRBJ1-6	CASSGQGSPLHF	TGTGCCAGCAGTGGACAGGGCTCACCCCTCCACTTT
.	.	TRBV2	TRBJ1-4	CASNPSGLYEKLFF	TGTGCCAGCAATCCTTCGGGGTTATATGAAAAACTGTTTTTT
.	.	TRBV11-2	TRBJ2-7	CASSSSGGAGYEQYF	TGTGCCAGCAGCTCCTCCGGCGGGGCGGGCTACGAGCAGTACTTC
.	.	TRBV30	TRBJ1-2	CAWSVSGAYGYTF	TGTGCCTGGAGTGTATCGGGAGCGTATGGCTACACCTTC
.	.	TRBV10-3	TRBJ2-3	CAITASGIHTDTQYF	TGTGCCATCACTGCCTCAGGGATCCACACAGATACGCAGTATTTT